The source of this T cell receptor beta chain is a study of CD8 T cells in ankylosing spondylitis (dated by TCRdb to about 2017). With regard to the full study: To find TCR variants linked to disease, the study profiled T cell receptor beta repertoires in ankylosing spondylitis patients and healthy donors. Peripheral blood was sampled, and synovial fluid was additionally collected from ankylosing spondylitis patients. The full study cohort comprised 20 to 30 ankylosing spondylitis patients and 85 to 120 healthy donors.

Taken from the germline V gene, the CDR1 and CDR2 loops are KGHDR and SFDVKD. There are 18 amino acids in the CDR3, from cysteine to phenylalanine inclusive. The only DNA kept is the CDR3, 54 bases in frame from the first base. V is trimmed back by 1 base and J by 5 bases, and the junction contains 10 bases that no gene match accounts for. General study outcomes and caveats: A TCR beta motif made up of several highly homologous amino acid variants appeared to be characteristic of blood from ankylosing spondylitis patients. Some motif variants were previously reported in synovial fluid and blood of reactive arthritis patients, suggesting common disease-initiation mechanisms. The disease-linked clones were reported to be significantly enriched in matched synovial fluid samples from ankylosing spondylitis patients. The disease-linked clones showed a CD8+ phenotype and occurred at relatively low frequencies in peripheral blood.

Synovial fluid samples were matched to blood samples from the same ankylosing spondylitis patients. For sequencing, an Illumina HiSeq 2500 was employed. TCR beta libraries were prepared by quantitative 5'-RACE with molecular barcodes. Per the authors' processing: To identify disease-linked TCR variants, a new computational method was used, one built on a probabilistic model of VDJ rearrangement. TCRdb ran its own pipeline on the public reads, namely fastp trimming at Q25 and MiXCR clone calling, and kept in-frame beta chains. One record per CDR3 amino acid sequence lists the most common genes and DNA. TCRdb assigned the V and J calls; the authors' analysis was not used. Across this sample there are about 100,000 distinct CDR3 sequences, with around 24% seen only once. Together, the top ten hold 9% to 15% of the sample. This clonotype was observed a few times. Its cognate antigen has yet to be identified. It has no much larger one-base neighbor in the sample; base qualities were not kept.

The chain is made from TRBV24-1 and TRBJ2-1, and TRBD1 matches 10 of the central bases. The sample taken for sequencing was synovial fluid, either unsorted or a sorted T cell fraction (not recorded which). The receptor was isolated from a male donor with ankylosing spondylitis. The CDR3 protein: CATSDLGRGQGRDNEQFF. The DNA reads TGTGCCACCAGTGATTTAGGTCGGGGACAGGGGAGAGACAATGAGCAGTTCTTC.